Below are 8 T cell receptor beta chains sequenced from a single sample in a study of post-analysis software for immune sequencing data. Findings and limits, study-wide: Controls had lower frequencies than patients of five or six TRBV segments, which included TRBV5-6, TRBV5-1 and TRBV20-1.

Unique molecular identifiers were carried by the TCR beta cDNA libraries. TCRdb independently ran MiXCR on the PCR reads; one entry per CDR3 protein. In the table there are about 500,000 distinct CDR3 sequences, roughly 45% of which are singletons. These TCRs' antigens remain unknown. Sequencing was done on a sample of blood. The source of these receptors is a girl between 10 and 17 years old with multiple sclerosis.

The V call is TRBV12-3 or TRBV12-4, the J call TRBJ1-1, with D uncertain. Between the trimmed V and J ends, which lost 7 bases and 1 base, there was a span of 16 bases. The CDR3 covers 15 residues. The CDR3 protein is CASTYSRTGNTEAFF. For the CDR3, the DNA is TGTGCCAGCACATATTCGAGGACGGGGAACACTGAAGCTTTCTTT.

The genes are TRBV5-1 and TRBJ2-7, with D perhaps matching TRBD2 (5 bases). Deletions cut 1 base from V and 5 bases from J, with 10 bases between. Germline CDR1 SGHRS, CDR2 YFSETQ. This CDR3 comprises 13 residues. This chain's CDR3 is CASSLTGNHEQYF. CDR3 DNA: TGCGCCAGCAGCTTGACGGGGAACCACGAGCAGTACTTC.

This clonotype has a handful of counts. The chain couples TRBV29-1 to TRBJ2-1; 12 nucleotides agree with TRBD2. CDR3 length: 15 amino acids. With 4 bases clipped from V and 7 bases from J, the junction kept 8 bases outside the gene matches. Germline CDR1 SQVTM, CDR2 ANQGSEA. CDR3 sequence (DNA): TGCAGCGTTGTAGGGCGACTAGCGGGAGCTAATGAGCAGTTCTTC. Translated: CSVVGRLAGANEQFF.

J is TRBJ1-1 and V is TRBV7-2; D not resolved. This CDR3 has 13 amino acids. Trimming pared 3 bases from V and 1 base from J, leaving 6 bases between. Germline V gives CDR1 SGHTA, CDR2 FQGNSA. The CDR3 is CASSFSENTEAFF. The CDR3 coding sequence is TGTGCCAGCAGCTTCTCGGAGAACACTGAAGCTTTCTTT.

CDR3 nucleotide sequence: TGTGCCAGCAGTTGGGAGACGGTAGCCAAAAACATTCAGTACTTC. The encoded protein is CASSWETVAKNIQYF. The rearrangement joins TRBV6-2 or TRBV6-3 to TRBJ2-4; a weak D match, TRBD2 (5 bases). Trimming took off 4 bases at V and 0 bases at J, with 10 bases between the two ends. This CDR3 region has 15 residues. The germline CDR1 and CDR2 sequences are MNHEY and SVGEGT.

The chain has TRBV4-2 and TRBJ2-3, with D possibly matching TRBD2 (5 bases). This CDR3 region has 14 residues. Trimming cost V 4 bases and J 2 bases, with 10 bases left between them. Looked up from germline, CDR1 is LGHNA and CDR2 is YNFKEQ. CDR3 sequence (DNA): TGTGCCAGCAGCCCCGACTATTCCACAGATACGCAGTATTTT. Translating it yields CASSPDYSTDTQYF.

This clonotype has more than one count but fewer than ten. The chain recombines TRBV28 with TRBJ2-1; 9 nucleotides match TRBD2. Trimming removed 3 bases from V and 7 bases from J; junction bases left unmatched: 16. The germline V gene encodes CDR1 MDHEN and CDR2 SYDVKM. The CDR3 is 18 amino acids. The CDR3 reads CASSLLAGAERSGNEQFF. The CDR3 DNA follows: TGTGCCAGCAGTTTGTTAGCGGGAGCAGAACGGTCGGGAAATGAGCAGTTCTTC.

This clonotype was recorded once. V and J are TRBV7-3 and TRBJ2-7; D could derive from TRBD1 or TRBD2 (6 bases each). Germline CDR1 reads SGHTA; CDR2 reads FQGTGA. The CDR3 consists of 15 residues. The germline V and J ends were trimmed by 2 bases and 6 bases, with 17 bases remaining between them. The CDR3 loop is CASSLGGTLVGEQYF. In DNA, the CDR3 is TGTGCCAGCAGCTTAGGGGGGACATTAGTCGGCGAGCAGTACTTC.